Reported below is one T cell receptor beta chain. This entry belongs to a study of OX40 agonist ivuxolimab in advanced cancers. Autoimmune disease history or systemic immunosuppression disqualified patients. Clones were read by immunoSEQ multiplex PCR, and TCRdb kept only the in-frame ones, dropping some. This sample has 90,000 to 120,000 clones, with 85% to 95% found just once. The sequences come from CD4+ or CD8+ T cells sorted from blood, collected in a trial of the OX40 agonist ivuxolimab. This TCR was recovered from an adult with an advanced solid tumor such as melanoma, head and neck, liver or kidney cancer.

DNA for the CDR3: TGTGCCAGCAGCTTGAACACTCGACTCATAGCTAACTATGGCTACACCTTC. Its translation is CASSLNTRLIANYGYTF. The J gene is TRBJ1-2, the V gene TRBV13; D gene uncertain. Looked up from germline, CDR1 is PRHDT and CDR2 is FYEKMQ (reference sequence). CDR3 size: 17 residues. V lost 3 bases, J lost 0 bases, and 17 bases lay in between.